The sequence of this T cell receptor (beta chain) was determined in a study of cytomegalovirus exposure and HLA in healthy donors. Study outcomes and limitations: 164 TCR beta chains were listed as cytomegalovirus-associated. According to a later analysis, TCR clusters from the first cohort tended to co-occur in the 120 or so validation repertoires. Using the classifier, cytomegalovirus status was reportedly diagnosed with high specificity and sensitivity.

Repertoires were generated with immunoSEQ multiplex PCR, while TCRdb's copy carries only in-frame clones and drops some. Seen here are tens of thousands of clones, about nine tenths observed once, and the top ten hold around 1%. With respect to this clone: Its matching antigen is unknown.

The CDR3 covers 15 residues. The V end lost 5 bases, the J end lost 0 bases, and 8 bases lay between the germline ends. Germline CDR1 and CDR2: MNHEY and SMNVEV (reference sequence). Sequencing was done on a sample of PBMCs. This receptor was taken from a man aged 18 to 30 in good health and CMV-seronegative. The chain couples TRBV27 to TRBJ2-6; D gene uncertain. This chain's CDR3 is CASSNHGSGANVLTF. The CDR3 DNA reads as TGTGCCAGCAGTAACCACGGCTCTGGGGCCAACGTCCTGACTTTC.